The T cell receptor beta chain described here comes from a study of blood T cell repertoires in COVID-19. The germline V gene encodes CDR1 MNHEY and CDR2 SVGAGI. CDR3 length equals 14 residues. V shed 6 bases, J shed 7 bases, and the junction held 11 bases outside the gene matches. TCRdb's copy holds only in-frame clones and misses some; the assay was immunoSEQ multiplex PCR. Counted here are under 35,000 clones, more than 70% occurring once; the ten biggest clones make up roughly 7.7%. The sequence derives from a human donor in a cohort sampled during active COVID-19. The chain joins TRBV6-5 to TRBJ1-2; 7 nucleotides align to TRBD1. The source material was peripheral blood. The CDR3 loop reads CASSSRTGVSGYTF. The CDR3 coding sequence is TGTGCCAGCAGCTCAAGAACAGGGGTGTCTGGCTACACCTTC.